The rows below give T cell receptor beta chains drawn from one sample of a study of blood T cell repertoires in COVID-19. Using immunoSEQ multiplex PCR, the repertoire was profiled, and TCRdb retains in-frame clones only, with some absent. In the table there are over 200,000 clones, 89% of which are singletons. Input material: peripheral blood. These receptors were obtained from a middle-aged woman with acute or convalescent COVID-19. Each CDR3 is given with its conserved first and last residue. The D gene is left open where the match is weak. The listing skips clone size in some rows; elsewhere it reads once, few, many or a size class.

clone size	D gene	J gene	CDR3 length	V gene	CDR3 protein	CDR3 DNA
once	TRBD2	TRBJ2-1	18	TRBV11-2	CASSLGRTSGGNYNEQFF	TGTGCCAGCAGCTTAGGTCGGACTAGCGGGGGGAACTACAATGAGCAGTTCTTC
-	-	TRBJ2-3	13	TRBV27	CASSDSSTDTQYF	TGTGCCAGCAGTGACTCTAGCACAGATACGCAGTATTTT
-	-	TRBJ1-1	15	TRBV3-1/TRBV3-2	CASSQGQIRNTEAFF	TGTGCCAGCAGCCAAGGACAGATCAGGAACACTGAAGCTTTCTTT
-	TRBD1	TRBJ1-2	15	TRBV24-1	CATSSNRDRAHGYTF	TGTGCCACCAGTTCTAACCGGGACAGGGCACATGGCTACACCTTC
-	TRBD2	TRBJ2-3	19	TRBV7-8	CASSLAGTSGGRSTDTQYF	TGTGCCAGCAGCTTAGCCGGGACTAGCGGGGGCCGTAGCACAGATACGCAGTATTTT
-	TRBD2	TRBJ2-5	15	TRBV27	CASKASGGIGETQYF	TGTGCCAGCAAAGCTAGCGGGGGGATCGGAGAGACCCAGTACTTC
once	-	TRBJ1-5	16	TRBV7-8	CASSLAAGFSNQPQHF	TGTGCCAGCAGCTTAGCGGCGGGGTTTAGCAATCAGCCCCAGCATTTT
-	-	TRBJ1-2	14	TRBV5-1	CASAAQGTNYGYTF	TGCGCCAGCGCAGCTCAGGGGACTAACTATGGCTACACCTTC
-	-	TRBJ1-2	14	TRBV10-3	CAISEGVSNYGYTF	TGTGCCATCAGTGAAGGGGTGTCTAACTATGGCTACACCTTC
-	-	TRBJ1-3	14	TRBV7-9	CASSPGSSGNTIYF	TGTGCCAGCAGCCCAGGGTCCTCTGGAAACACCATATATTTT
-	-	TRBJ1-4	14	TRBV28	CASSRGGGQEKLFF	TGTGCCAGCTCTAGGGGAGGGGGGCAGGAAAAACTGTTTTTT
once	-	TRBJ1-1	12	TRBV28	CASSLPYTEAFF	TGTGCCAGCAGTTTACCCTACACTGAAGCTTTCTTT
-	TRBD1	TRBJ2-1	14	TRBV5-1	CASSPRQGVGEQFF	TGCGCCAGCAGCCCAAGACAGGGAGTGGGTGAGCAGTTCTTC
few	-	TRBJ1-5	15	TRBV15	CATSIQGNSNQPQHF	TGTGCCACCAGCATCCAGGGAAATAGCAATCAGCCCCAGCATTTT
-	-	TRBJ1-1	20	TRBV4-1	CASSQRESGLPKTGNTEAFF	TGCGCCAGCAGCCAAAGGGAGTCGGGACTTCCTAAAACAGGGAACACTGAAGCTTTCTTT
once	-	TRBJ2-2	12	TRBV30	CAWSGRAGELFF	TGTGCCTGGAGTGGACGGGCCGGGGAGCTGTTTTTT